The 14 T cell receptor beta chains below come from one sample, sequenced in a study of Tregs in tolerant kidney transplant recipients. Using immunoSEQ multiplex PCR, the repertoire was profiled, and TCRdb retains in-frame clones only, with some absent. The table for this sample gives tens of thousands of clones. Sample: CD4+ T cells from blood, taken before the transplant. These receptors all come from a human donor who received a combined kidney and bone marrow transplant.

As regards this clone: The CDR3 end falls 3 residues outside the read, so it is completed with the germline J gene. This rearrangement joins TRBV18 to TRBJ2-7; no clear D gene. V lost 3 bases and J lost 2, with 17 bases in between. This CDR3 contains 16 residues. Germline-derived CDR1 and CDR2 are KGHSH and LQKENI. The sequenced part of the CDR3 DNA is TGTGCCAGCTCACCGAGGCAAACCCCCGCCACCTACGAG. Protein: CASSPRQTPATYE. Given in full, the CDR3 is CASSPRQTPATYEQYF.

Turning to this clone: Read sequence stops 3 residues before the CDR3 end, and the germline J gene provides the missing end. The V and J genes are TRBV5-6 and TRBJ1-2; 7 nucleotides align to TRBD1. Germline V lookup: CDR1 SGHDT, CDR2 YYEEEE. The ends lost 6 bases at V and 4 bases at J; junction bases unmatched: 6. The CDR3 runs 13 residues. The CDR3 protein is CASTRQGAYGYTF. Incomplete CDR3 DNA: TGTGCCAGCACCAGACAGGGAGCCTATGGC.

Notes on this clone: The CDR3 end is not reached by the read, which stops 3 residues before it; the germline J gene fills it in. The gene calls are TRBV20-1 and TRBJ1-2; the match to TRBD1 covers 8 bases. Germline CDR1 is DFQATT and CDR2 is SNEGSKA (reference sequence). The CDR3 is made up of 11 amino acids. CDR3 amino acids: CRPGTGYGYTF. The CDR3 DNA, read in part, is TGCAGACCCGGGACAGGCTATGGC.

Comment on this clone: The read ends 3 residues before the CDR3 terminus; that terminus is restored from the germline J gene. The chain combines TRBV29-1 with TRBJ2-3; TRBD2 matches 8 bases. Germline CDR1 reads SQVTM; CDR2 reads ANQGSEA. The CDR3 runs 14 residues. V trimming: 5 bases; J trimming: 5 bases; junction bases outside the gene matches: 9. CDR3 bases read: TGCAGCGTTCGGTCAGCGGGAGTTCTAGATACG. As protein: CSVRSAGVLDT. The full CDR3 reads CSVRSAGVLDTQYF.

About this clone itself: The read ends 3 residues before the CDR3 terminus; that terminus is restored from the germline J gene. V is TRBV2 and J is TRBJ2-7, with TRBD1 identical over 10 bases. CDR3 length: 13 residues. With V trimmed by 8 bases and J by 2 bases, 3 bases remained unmatched. Germline CDR1 reads SNHLY; CDR2 reads FYNNEI. The sequenced part of the CDR3 DNA is TGTGCCAGCCGGACAGGGGGGGCCTACGAG. It encodes CASRTGGAYE. The full CDR3 is CASRTGGAYEQYF.

A word on this clone: Sequencing ends 3 residues short of the CDR3 end; the germline J gene provides the rest. The rearrangement links TRBV5-1 to TRBJ1-2; a possible D gene is TRBD1 (6 bases). The CDR3 extends over 15 amino acids. V was cut by 4 bases and J by 4 bases, with 17 bases left in between. Germline V gene lookup returns CDR1 SGHRS and CDR2 YFSETQ. CDR3 DNA (partial): TGCGCCAGCAGCCTACCTGGGGGGGCGAGCTATGGC. Translating gives CASSLPGGASYG. The complete CDR3 sequence is CASSLPGGASYGYTF.

In the case of this clone: The missing CDR3 end, 3 residues past where the read stops, is filled in from the germline J gene. The chain is built from TRBV11-2 and TRBJ2-7, with 9 bases matching TRBD1. Germline V gene lookup returns CDR1 SGHAT and CDR2 FQNNGV. V lost 3 bases, J lost 0 bases, and 3 bases stayed unmatched. There are 15 residues in the CDR3. CDR3 protein: CASSLVTGGSYEQYF. The CDR3 DNA, read in part, is TGTGCCAGCAGCTTGGTGACAGGGGGCTCCTACGAG.

As concerns this clone: The missing CDR3 end, 3 residues past where the read stops, is filled in from the germline J gene. The chain employs TRBV7-2 and TRBJ1-1; 7 bases agree with TRBD1. CDR1 and CDR2 from the germline V gene are SGHTA and FQGNSA. The CDR3 sequence is 13 residues long. Unmatched junction bases numbered 4, after V lost 5 bases and J lost 4 bases. The sequenced CDR3 bases are TGTGCCAGCAGCCGAACAGGGGTCACTGAA. Translating it yields CASSRTGVTE. The whole CDR3 sequence is CASSRTGVTEAFF.

A remark on this clone: The DNA ends 3 residues before the CDR3 does, and the rest of the CDR3 is filled in from the germline J gene. The chain links TRBV6-1 to TRBJ2-5; the D is unclear. Trimming removed 4 bases at V and 1 base at J, with 7 bases between. The CDR3 runs 13 residues. Per germline, CDR1 MNHNS and CDR2 SASEGT. The sequenced CDR3 bases are TGTGCCAGCAGTGGACAACGCCAAGAGACC. Translating it yields CASSGQRQET. The whole CDR3 sequence reads CASSGQRQETQYF.

For this clone: The DNA ends 3 residues before the CDR3 does, and the rest of the CDR3 is filled in from the germline J gene. The chain is built from TRBV19 and TRBJ1-3, with 12 positions matching TRBD1. The length of the CDR3 is 18 residues. From germline, CDR1 is LNHDA and CDR2 SQIVND (reference sequence). The J segment lost 0 bases and the V segment lost 11 bases, leaving 14 bases of the junction unmatched. This CDR3 is CASSRDRGLPGSGNTIYF. Partial CDR3 DNA: TGTGCCTCTTCCAGGGACAGGGGGCTCCCAGGCTCTGGAAACACC.

Concerning this clone itself: The read stops 3 residues short of the end of the CDR3; the missing end is completed from the germline J gene. The chain links TRBV7-2 to TRBJ1-5, with 8 bases aligning to TRBD1. After removal of 1 base from V and 7 bases from J, the junction contained 6 bases not matched to a gene. The germline CDR1 and CDR2 sequences are SGHTA and FQGNSA. The CDR3 consists of 15 residues. The sequenced part of the CDR3 DNA is TGTGCCAGCAGCTTAGTCCCAGGGGGCAGCCAGCCC. Translated, it gives CASSLVPGGSQP. The full CDR3 reads CASSLVPGGSQPQHF.

Comments on this clone: The read comes to an end 3 residues before the CDR3 does, leaving the germline J gene to fill in the end. This chain connects TRBV5-1 to TRBJ1-2; D not resolved. The V end lost 4 bases, the J end lost 3 bases, and 16 bases lay between the germline ends. The CDR3 is 15 residues long. Germline CDR1 and CDR2: SGHRS and YFSETQ. The CDR3 region is CASSPDPRGYYGYTF. The part of the CDR3 DNA that was read is TGCGCCAGCAGCCCGGACCCCCGGGGTTACTATGGC. Drawing the rest from reference TRBV5-1 and TRBJ1-2, the complete variable domain is KAGVTQTPRYLIKTRGQQVTLSCSPISGHRSVSWYQQTPGQGLQFLFEYFSETQRNKGNFPGRFSGRQFSNSRSEMNVSTLELGDSALYLCASSPDPRGYYGYTFGSGTRLTVV.

A note on this clone: The CDR3 end is not reached by the read, which stops 3 residues before it; the germline J gene fills it in. The V call is TRBV7-9, the J call TRBJ2-1, with D possibly being TRBD2 (5 bases). This CDR3 is built from 14 residues. Germline CDR1 and CDR2: SEHNR and FQNEAQ (reference sequence). V lost 1 base to trimming and J lost 6 bases, with 10 bases between them. CDR3 bases read: TGTGCCAGCAGCTTAGTCGGGGTCTCCAATGAG. Amino acids: CASSLVGVSNE. The full-length CDR3 reads as CASSLVGVSNEQFF.

The part of the CDR3 DNA that was read is TGCAGTGCTTCACCAGGGACAGGGGATGGC. This codes for CSASPGTGDG. The complete CDR3 protein is CSASPGTGDGYTF. The gene calls are TRBV20-1 and TRBJ1-2; 10 bases agree with TRBD1. The read ends 3 residues before the CDR3 terminus; that terminus is restored from the germline J gene. This CDR3 region has 13 residues. V was clipped by 5 bases and J by 6 bases; unmatched bases: 6. Per germline, CDR1 DFQATT and CDR2 SNEGSKA (reference sequence).